The 9 T cell receptor beta chains given below trace back to one sample, sequenced in a study of T cells in Graves' hyperthyroidism and ophthalmopathy. RNA transcripts were the template for amplifying TCR beta CDR3 regions. The primer set for the first-round RT-PCR of the TCR CDR3 was HTBI. MiXCR, run by TCRdb on the multiplex PCR reads, gives a single entry per CDR3 protein. The profile shows about 590,000 distinct CDR3 sequences, less than 20% of them singletons. Sequenced input: blood. The receptors originated from a woman in her 30s with Graves' hyperthyroidism.

This clonotype has ten or more counts. The chain employs TRBV2 and TRBJ2-2, with D possibly TRBD1 on 6 matching bases. Germline V gene lookup returns CDR1 SNHLY and CDR2 FYNNEI. Trimming cost V 2 bases and J 0 bases, with 10 bases left between them. This CDR3 is built from 16 residues. The CDR3 DNA sequence: TGTGCCAGCAGTGAAACCGGGACAACGAACACCGGGGAGCTGTTTTTT. This sequence encodes CASSETGTTNTGELFF.

This clonotype turned up a few times. The gene calls are TRBV27 and TRBJ2-3, with TRBD2 identical over 7 bases. The CDR3 sequence is 14 residues long. Trimming cost V 7 bases and J 2 bases; bases outside gene matches: 6. In germline, CDR1 is MNHEY, CDR2 SMNVEV (reference sequence). CDR3 sequence: CASNPGGSTDTQYF. In DNA, the CDR3 is TGTGCCAGCAATCCGGGAGGATCCACAGATACGCAGTATTTT.

Only a few counts were recorded for this clonotype. This rearrangement joins TRBV19 to TRBJ2-1; D remains ambiguous. V dropped 0 bases and J dropped 0 bases, with 6 bases sitting between them. The CDR3 contains 15 residues. Germline CDR1 LNHDA, CDR2 SQIVND (reference sequence). CDR3 residues: CASSIDGSSYNEQFF. CDR3 in DNA: TGTGCCAGTAGTATAGACGGGTCCTCCTACAATGAGCAGTTCTTC. Full variable domain (rest looked up from reference TRBV19 and TRBJ2-1): DGGITQSPKYLFRKEGQNVTLSCEQNLNHDAMYWYRQDPGQGLRLIYYSQIVNDFQKGDIAEGYSVSREKKESFPLTVTSAQKNPTAFYLCASSIDGSSYNEQFFGPGTRLTVL.

This clonotype was picked up a small number of times. The chain combines TRBV19 with TRBJ1-5; 7 bases fit TRBD1. J lost 0 bases, V lost 3 bases, and 14 bases had no gene match. Germline CDR1 and CDR2: LNHDA and SQIVND (reference sequence). The CDR3 totals 19 residues. The CDR3 spells CASSIAGGSRQVSNQPQHF. Here the CDR3 DNA reads TGTGCCAGTAGTATCGCAGGGGGATCACGACAGGTTAGCAATCAGCCCCAGCATTTT.

This clonotype was found many times. Here the CDR3 DNA reads TGTGCCATCCACTCTAGCGGGAATGAGCAGTTCTTC. Encoded protein: CAIHSSGNEQFF. The rearrangement links TRBV6-1 to TRBJ2-1; 8 nucleotides align to TRBD2. The CDR3 runs 12 residues. V trimming: 10 bases; J trimming: 7 bases; junction bases outside the gene matches: 6. Germline CDR1 MNHNS, CDR2 SASEGT.

There are a few counts of this clonotype. V gene TRBV6-2 or TRBV6-3 combines with J gene TRBJ2-1, with 10 nucleotides matching TRBD2. V shed 2 bases and J 3 bases; nucleotides not matched to a gene: 4. The CDR3 contains 16 residues. Germline CDR1 reads MNHEY; CDR2 reads SVGEGT. The CDR3 DNA reads TGTGCCAGCAGTTACCCAAGCGGGAGGGTCTACAATGAGCAGTTCTTC. The encoded protein is CASSYPSGRVYNEQFF.

Many counts were recorded for this clonotype. The chain has TRBV10-3 and TRBJ2-7; no firm D call. This CDR3 region has 11 residues. V shed 10 bases and J shed 2 bases, with 9 bases lying between them. Germline CDR1 ENHRY, CDR2 SYGVKD. The CDR3 region is CATASAYEQYF. The CDR3 bases are TGTGCCACGGCAAGCGCCTACGAGCAGTACTTC.

This clonotype was counted at least ten times. The chain combines TRBV6-1 with TRBJ2-1; 7 nucleotides agree with TRBD2. The CDR3 covers 15 residues. The germline gives CDR1 MNHNS, CDR2 SASEGT. The ends lost 1 base at V and 9 bases at J; junction bases unmatched: 9. The CDR3 region is CASSEEAGVSSEQFF. DNA for the CDR3: TGTGCCAGCAGTGAAGAGGCGGGAGTATCGAGTGAGCAGTTCTTC.

For this clonotype: Given a much more abundant clone one base away, this may be a read error. The CDR3 DNA follows: TGTGCCAGCAGGGGTGTCTACGAGCAGTACTTC. Translating gives CASRGVYEQYF. This sequence joins TRBV12-3 or TRBV12-4 and TRBJ2-7; no definite D call. Deletions cut 6 bases from V and 3 bases from J, with 6 bases between. CDR3 length: 11 residues.